This is a list of T cell receptor beta chains from one sample in a study of CD8 T cells in Susac syndrome. Each CDR3 protein gets one entry after TCRdb re-called the immunoSEQ multiplex PCR reads with MiXCR. Of some 400,000 distinct CDR3 sequences in the sample, more than 70% were seen once. The sample comprised CD8+ T cells from PBMCs. These receptors came from a human donor with multiple sclerosis. The CDR3 runs from the conserved cysteine through the conserved F or W. D genes are given only for firm matches. Clone sizes are given selectively: once, few, many, or a class where the clone is expanded.

cdr3_nt	cdr3_aa	v_call	j_call	clone_size	d_call
TGTGCCACCGGATCCACTGAAGCTTTCTTT	CATGSTEAFF	TRBV15	TRBJ1-1	NA	NA
TGCGCCAGCAGCCGACTAGCGGGGGGACCGGAGCAGTACTTC	CASSRLAGGPEQYF	TRBV5-1	TRBJ2-7	NA	TRBD2
TGTGCCAGCGGACAGGGGGCGACGACTGAAGCTTTCTTT	CASGQGATTEAFF	TRBV6-1	TRBJ1-1	NA	TRBD1
TGTGCCAGCAGTTTCCTACCCCCGGCCAGGGGGAATGGCTACACCTTC	CASSFLPPARGNGYTF	TRBV27	TRBJ1-2	NA	TRBD1
TGTGCCAGCCTTGGGACCTACGAGCAGTACTTC	CASLGTYEQYF	TRBV2	TRBJ2-7	NA	NA
TGTGCCAGCAGTTCTATCTCACATCTTTTCCACCAGCCCCAGCATTTT	CASSSISHLFHQPQHF	TRBV27	TRBJ1-5	NA	NA
TGTGCCAGCAGCTCGCCTACAGGGATGGATACGCAGTATTTT	CASSSPTGMDTQYF	TRBV11-2	TRBJ2-3	NA	NA
TGTGCCAGCAGCGATTACGACAGGGTTGGATCACCCCTCCACTTT	CASSDYDRVGSPLHF	TRBV7-9	TRBJ1-6	NA	TRBD1
TGTGCCAGCTTCTCCACGGCGGGGAGGGATGTCGGGGAGCTGTTTTTT	CASFSTAGRDVGELFF	TRBV7-9	TRBJ2-2	NA	TRBD2
TGTGCCAGCAGTCTAGGGGGGAGCGTCGTCTACAATGAGCAGTTCTTC	CASSLGGSVVYNEQFF	TRBV27	TRBJ2-1	once	NA
TGCAGTGCAAATAGGGACTTCACAGATACGCAGTATTTT	CSANRDFTDTQYF	TRBV20-1	TRBJ2-3	NA	NA
TGTGCCAGCAGCGGGGACCAGGGGTCCGAGCAGTACTTC	CASSGDQGSEQYF	TRBV9	TRBJ2-7	NA	NA
TGTGCCAGCAGTTCCACTAGTGGTTCTGGGGCCAACGTCCTGACTTTC	CASSSTSGSGANVLTF	TRBV12-3/TRBV12-4	TRBJ2-6	NA	NA
TGCGCCAGCAGCCTAATAAGGGGTCTGGCCTACGAGCAGTACTTC	CASSLIRGLAYEQYF	TRBV4-1	TRBJ2-7	NA	NA
TGTGCCAGGACAGGGACGAACACTGAAGCTTTCTTT	CARTGTNTEAFF	TRBV30	TRBJ1-1	NA	TRBD1